This is a list of T cell receptor beta chains from one sample in a study of blood T cell repertoires in COVID-19. The protocol was immunoSEQ multiplex PCR, while the TCRdb copy is restricted to in-frame clones and leaves out a portion. The table lists approximately 140,000 clones, roughly four fifths of them singletons. Specimen: peripheral blood. The receptors here all came from a human donor with acute or convalescent COVID-19. The donor label of this sample is uncertain. CDR3s include the opening cysteine and the closing phenylalanine or tryptophan. Each record gives: clone size, V gene, J gene, D gene, CDR3 protein, CDR3 DNA. D genes are given only for firm matches. The listing skips clone size in some rows; elsewhere it reads once, few, many or a size class.

>few|TRBV21-1|TRBJ2-3|.
CASSKVQRGTDTQYF
TGTGCCAGCAGCAAAGTCCAGCGGGGCACAGATACGCAGTATTTT
>.|TRBV29-1|TRBJ1-1|.
CSVRVGEGAEAFF
TGCAGCGTTCGGGTCGGGGAAGGAGCTGAAGCTTTCTTT
>.|TRBV18|TRBJ1-1|.
CASSPQGVTEAFF
TGTGCCAGCTCACCACAGGGGGTCACTGAAGCTTTCTTT
>.|TRBV14|TRBJ1-2|TRBD1
CASSYGQGNYGYTF
TGTGCCAGCAGCTACGGACAGGGCAACTATGGCTACACCTTC
>.|TRBV19|TRBJ1-1|.
CAMYRDTEAFF
TGTGCCATGTACAGGGATACTGAAGCTTTCTTT
>.|TRBV5-1|TRBJ2-2|.
CASSLGQGGGELFF
TGCGCCAGCAGCTTAGGGCAGGGCGGCGGGGAGCTGTTTTTT
>.|TRBV1|TRBJ2-2|.
CTSPHLAGVLTLTGELFF
TGCACCAGCCCCCATTTAGCGGGGGTTCTTACACTCACCGGGGAGCTGTTTTTT
>.|TRBV12-3/TRBV12-4|TRBJ1-2|TRBD1
CASRDRQGYGYTF
TGTGCCAGCAGAGATCGACAGGGCTATGGCTACACCTTC
>.|TRBV19|TRBJ1-3|TRBD1
CASSIGTGALGNTIYF
TGTGCCAGTAGTATAGGCACAGGGGCTCTTGGAAACACCATATATTTT
>.|TRBV4-1|TRBJ1-1|.
CASSQSGHLGGTEAFF
TGCGCCAGCAGCCAATCGGGACATTTGGGGGGGACTGAAGCTTTCTTT
>.|TRBV5-4|TRBJ2-7|TRBD1
CAILDRVNNEQYF
TGTGCCATCCTTGACAGGGTGAATAACGAGCAGTACTTC
>.|TRBV2|TRBJ2-3|.
CASSEDPSADTQYF
TGTGCCAGCAGTGAAGATCCCAGCGCGGATACGCAGTATTTT
>.|TRBV6-5|TRBJ1-4|TRBD1
CASRQTGVRDEKLFF
TGTGCCAGCAGGCAAACAGGGGTTAGAGATGAAAAACTGTTTTTT
>.|TRBV5-4|TRBJ2-7|TRBD1
CASSLGQGFSHEQYF
TGTGCCAGCAGCTTGGGACAGGGCTTTTCCCACGAGCAGTACTTC
>.|TRBV9|TRBJ1-4|TRBD1
CASSEGQGNEKLFF
TGTGCCAGCAGCGAGGGACAGGGGAACGAAAAACTGTTTTTT
>once|TRBV4-3|TRBJ2-5|TRBD2
CASSQETSGGGTQYF
TGCGCCAGCAGCCAAGAGACTAGCGGGGGGGGCACCCAGTACTTC
>once|TRBV29-1|TRBJ2-1|TRBD1
CSELGRGKVQFF
TGCAGCGAGTTGGGCAGGGGGAAGGTGCAGTTCTTC
>.|TRBV11-2|TRBJ2-7|TRBD1
CASSPLSGQGQSKQYF
TGTGCCAGCAGCCCCCTCTCTGGACAGGGGCAGAGTAAGCAGTACTTC
>.|TRBV6-5|TRBJ2-1|TRBD1
CASRGQGVDEQFF
TGTGCCAGCAGGGGACAGGGAGTAGATGAGCAGTTCTTC
>.|TRBV3-1/TRBV3-2|TRBJ1-2|.
CASSQARGSYTF
TGTGCCAGCAGCCAAGCGCGGGGGAGCTACACCTTC
>.|TRBV2|TRBJ1-1|TRBD1
CASSVQGPLSTEAFF
TGTGCCAGCAGTGTACAGGGGCCCCTGAGCACTGAAGCTTTCTTT
>.|TRBV7-2|TRBJ1-6|.
CASSSYRDSPLHF
TGTGCCAGCAGCTCCTACAGAGATTCACCCCTCCACTTT
>.|TRBV3-1/TRBV3-2|TRBJ2-5|.
CASSLQGRGETQYF
TGTGCCAGCAGCCTACAGGGTCGGGGCGAGACCCAGTACTTC
>.|TRBV30|TRBJ1-4|TRBD1
CARGGGGEKLFF
TGTGCCAGGGGAGGGGGCGGTGAAAAACTGTTTTTT
>.|TRBV14|TRBJ2-1|TRBD2
CASSQDLGLATNEQFF
TGTGCCAGCAGCCAAGATTTGGGACTAGCGACGAATGAGCAGTTCTTC
>.|TRBV2|TRBJ2-3|TRBD2
CASSRIAGGRDTQYF
TGTGCCAGCAGTCGTATAGCGGGGGGCCGAGATACGCAGTATTTT
>.|TRBV7-3|TRBJ1-5|.
CASRKRANSNQPQHF
TGTGCCAGCAGGAAGAGGGCGAATAGCAATCAGCCCCAGCATTTT
>.|TRBV3-1/TRBV3-2|TRBJ1-4|.
CASSQGIPRGEKLFF
TGTGCCAGCAGCCAAGGTATCCCCAGAGGTGAAAAACTGTTTTTT
>few|TRBV5-8|TRBJ1-1|.
CASSQVLGGFNTEAFF
TGTGCCAGCAGCCAAGTCTTAGGGGGATTTAACACTGAAGCTTTCTTT
>.|TRBV5-6|TRBJ2-5|.
CASSFYGVEETQYF
TGTGCCAGCAGCTTTTACGGGGTGGAAGAGACCCAGTACTTC
>.|TRBV3-1/TRBV3-2|TRBJ2-7|TRBD2
CASSQGPSGGAYEQYF
TGTGCCAGCAGCCAAGGGCCCAGCGGGGGGGCCTACGAGCAGTACTTC
>many|TRBV9|TRBJ1-2|.
CASSVGVNYGYTF
TGTGCCAGCAGCGTCGGGGTAAACTATGGCTACACCTTC
>.|TRBV5-1|TRBJ1-1|.
CASSLSQGGVTEAFF
TGCGCCAGCAGCCTATCACAGGGAGGGGTCACTGAAGCTTTCTTT
>.|TRBV10-3|TRBJ1-2|.
CAISESRPFGYTF
TGTGCCATCAGTGAGTCGAGGCCATTTGGCTACACCTTC
>.|TRBV3-1/TRBV3-2|TRBJ1-2|TRBD1
CASSQEDRANYGYTF
TGTGCCAGCAGCCAAGAGGACAGGGCTAACTATGGCTACACCTTC
>.|TRBV19|TRBJ1-1|.
CASSIVYASGRNTEAFF
TGTGCCAGTAGTATAGTCTATGCGTCGGGTAGGAACACTGAAGCTTTCTTT
>.|TRBV19|TRBJ2-6|TRBD1
CASTDRTGGPAGANVLTF
TGTGCCAGTACTGACCGGACAGGGGGCCCTGCTGGGGCCAACGTCCTGACTTTC
>.|TRBV19|TRBJ2-1|.
CASSPLPYNEQFF
TGTGCCAGTAGTCCACTCCCGTACAATGAGCAGTTCTTC